Listed below are T cell receptor beta chains from one sample, sequenced in a study of blood T cell repertoires in COVID-19. Only in-frame clones appear in the TCRdb table, and some are missing; sequencing was by immunoSEQ multiplex PCR. Of 200,000 or so clones listed, roughly 84% are singletons. Sequencing was performed on peripheral blood. These receptors were collected from a woman between 55 and 75 years old with acute or convalescent COVID-19. The CDR3 runs from the conserved cysteine through the conserved F or W. Fields, in order: J gene, clone size, D gene, V gene, CDR3 protein, CDR3 DNA. A D gene is named only where the DNA matches it firmly. For some rows the clone size is stated as once, few or many, or as a class when expanded; others skip it.

j_gene: TRBJ2-3; abundance: NA; d_gene: NA; v_gene: TRBV11-2; CDR3aa: CASSLMGDYTDTQYF; CDR3nt: TGTGCCAGCAGCTTAATGGGTGACTACACAGATACGCAGTATTTT
j_gene: TRBJ2-3; abundance: NA; d_gene: TRBD1; v_gene: TRBV9; CDR3aa: CASSVAGGENHLDTQYF; CDR3nt: TGTGCCAGCAGCGTAGCAGGGGGCGAAAATCATCTAGATACGCAGTATTTT
j_gene: TRBJ2-2; abundance: once; d_gene: NA; v_gene: TRBV5-4; CDR3aa: CASSLRGGGRGELFF; CDR3nt: TGTGCCAGCAGCCTGAGGGGGGGCGGACGTGGGGAGCTGTTTTTT
j_gene: TRBJ2-1; abundance: NA; d_gene: NA; v_gene: TRBV11-2; CDR3aa: CASSSGLEQFF; CDR3nt: TGTGCCAGCAGCTCGGGGTTGGAGCAGTTCTTC
j_gene: TRBJ1-1; abundance: NA; d_gene: NA; v_gene: TRBV2; CDR3aa: CASSVLAGTEAFF; CDR3nt: TGTGCCAGCAGTGTTCTAGCGGGCACTGAAGCTTTCTTT
j_gene: TRBJ1-1; abundance: NA; d_gene: NA; v_gene: TRBV2; CDR3aa: CAGNRERNTEAFF; CDR3nt: TGTGCCGGAAACAGGGAAAGGAACACTGAAGCTTTCTTT
j_gene: TRBJ1-2; abundance: NA; d_gene: NA; v_gene: TRBV30; CDR3aa: CAWSVGVGYTF; CDR3nt: TGTGCCTGGAGTGTAGGAGTTGGCTACACCTTC
j_gene: TRBJ2-5; abundance: NA; d_gene: NA; v_gene: TRBV11-2; CDR3aa: CASSLRTNQETQYF; CDR3nt: TGTGCCAGCAGCCTTCGGACTAACCAAGAGACCCAGTACTTC
j_gene: TRBJ2-3; abundance: NA; d_gene: NA; v_gene: TRBV7-8; CDR3aa: CASSLNRGSSTDTQYF; CDR3nt: TGTGCCAGCAGCCTCAATCGGGGGTCTAGCACAGATACGCAGTATTTT
j_gene: TRBJ1-4; abundance: NA; d_gene: NA; v_gene: TRBV6-6; CDR3aa: CASGTGPFHEKLFF; CDR3nt: TGTGCCAGTGGAACAGGGCCCTTTCATGAAAAACTGTTTTTT
j_gene: TRBJ2-5; abundance: NA; d_gene: TRBD2; v_gene: TRBV5-1; CDR3aa: CASHSPGLAQETQYF; CDR3nt: TGCGCCAGCCACTCCCCGGGACTAGCCCAAGAGACCCAGTACTTC
j_gene: TRBJ1-2; abundance: NA; d_gene: TRBD1; v_gene: TRBV4-2; CDR3aa: CASSHPGQAPGYTF; CDR3nt: TGTGCCAGCAGCCACCCCGGACAGGCCCCGGGCTACACCTTC
j_gene: TRBJ2-7; abundance: once; d_gene: TRBD1; v_gene: TRBV5-6; CDR3aa: CASSSRQGAFYEQYF; CDR3nt: TGTGCCAGCAGTTCTAGACAGGGAGCGTTCTACGAGCAGTACTTC
j_gene: TRBJ1-2; abundance: NA; d_gene: TRBD1; v_gene: TRBV18; CDR3aa: CASSTLPGGDLYGYTF; CDR3nt: TGTGCCAGCTCAACTCTTCCAGGGGGCGATTTATATGGCTACACCTTC
j_gene: TRBJ1-1; abundance: NA; d_gene: NA; v_gene: TRBV2; CDR3aa: CASEDPGDTEAFF; CDR3nt: TGTGCCAGTGAAGACCCAGGGGACACTGAAGCTTTCTTT
j_gene: TRBJ1-6; abundance: NA; d_gene: TRBD1; v_gene: TRBV7-8; CDR3aa: CASSPGQGRFSPLHF; CDR3nt: TGTGCCAGCAGCCCCGGACAGGGGCGTTTTTCACCCCTCCACTTT
j_gene: TRBJ1-6; abundance: NA; d_gene: TRBD1; v_gene: TRBV7-8; CDR3aa: CASSPRPGQGGNSPLHF; CDR3nt: TGTGCCAGCAGCCCGAGACCGGGACAGGGGGGGAATTCACCCCTCCACTTT
j_gene: TRBJ1-3; abundance: NA; d_gene: NA; v_gene: TRBV11-3; CDR3aa: CASSRGQPGNTIYF; CDR3nt: TGTGCCAGCAGCAGAGGACAGCCTGGAAACACCATATATTTT
j_gene: TRBJ1-2; abundance: NA; d_gene: NA; v_gene: TRBV6-6; CDR3aa: CASSYDRSYGYTF; CDR3nt: TGTGCCAGCAGTTACGACAGGAGCTATGGCTACACCTTC
j_gene: TRBJ2-7; abundance: NA; d_gene: TRBD1; v_gene: TRBV5-8; CDR3aa: CASSPTGQGKYEQYF; CDR3nt: TGTGCCAGCAGCCCCACGGGACAGGGGAAGTACGAGCAGTACTTC
j_gene: TRBJ2-4; abundance: NA; d_gene: NA; v_gene: TRBV15; CDR3aa: CATSRDKSIVQYF; CDR3nt: TGTGCCACCAGCAGAGATAAGAGTATCGTTCAGTACTTC
j_gene: TRBJ1-2; abundance: NA; d_gene: NA; v_gene: TRBV28; CDR3aa: CASSLQGSYGYTF; CDR3nt: TGTGCCAGCAGTTTGCAGGGATCCTATGGCTACACCTTC
j_gene: TRBJ2-7; abundance: NA; d_gene: TRBD1; v_gene: TRBV2; CDR3aa: CASSADRSSYEQYF; CDR3nt: TGTGCCAGCAGCGCGGACAGGAGCTCCTACGAGCAGTACTTC
j_gene: TRBJ2-5; abundance: NA; d_gene: TRBD2; v_gene: TRBV9; CDR3aa: CASSVDFSGVQETQYF; CDR3nt: TGTGCCAGCAGCGTAGATTTTAGCGGGGTCCAAGAGACCCAGTACTTC
j_gene: TRBJ2-5; abundance: NA; d_gene: NA; v_gene: TRBV4-3; CDR3aa: CASSQDRSGPGETQYF; CDR3nt: TGCGCCAGCAGCCAAGATAGAAGCGGTCCCGGCGAGACCCAGTACTTC
j_gene: TRBJ2-3; abundance: NA; d_gene: TRBD2; v_gene: TRBV5-1; CDR3aa: CASASHTSGVGTDTQYF; CDR3nt: TGCGCCAGCGCCTCCCACACCAGCGGGGTGGGTACAGATACGCAGTATTTT
j_gene: TRBJ2-5; abundance: NA; d_gene: TRBD2; v_gene: TRBV2; CDR3aa: CASSPIRGGHLETQYF; CDR3nt: TGTGCCAGCAGTCCAATTCGGGGGGGCCATCTCGAGACCCAGTACTTC
j_gene: TRBJ1-2; abundance: NA; d_gene: NA; v_gene: TRBV19; CDR3aa: CASSPRQVTGGYTF; CDR3nt: TGTGCCAGTAGTCCCCGACAGGTTACGGGTGGCTACACCTTC
j_gene: TRBJ2-5; abundance: NA; d_gene: NA; v_gene: TRBV7-2; CDR3aa: CASSLFGPSSRQTQYF; CDR3nt: TGTGCCAGCAGCTTATTTGGGCCCTCTAGCCGGCAGACCCAGTACTTC
j_gene: TRBJ2-2; abundance: NA; d_gene: NA; v_gene: TRBV10-3; CDR3aa: CAITPRIAPQKGTGELFF; CDR3nt: TGTGCCATCACTCCCCGGATCGCTCCACAGAAAGGAACCGGGGAGCTGTTTTTT
j_gene: TRBJ1-2; abundance: NA; d_gene: TRBD1; v_gene: TRBV29-1; CDR3aa: CSAGTGGSYGYTF; CDR3nt: TGCAGCGCTGGGACAGGGGGCAGCTATGGCTACACCTTC
j_gene: TRBJ2-1; abundance: NA; d_gene: NA; v_gene: TRBV12-3/TRBV12-4; CDR3aa: CASRSGLIDEQFF; CDR3nt: TGTGCCAGCAGGAGCGGGCTTATAGATGAGCAGTTCTTC
j_gene: TRBJ1-2; abundance: NA; d_gene: TRBD1; v_gene: TRBV6-5; CDR3aa: CAGGNRGRYGYTF; CDR3nt: TGTGCCGGGGGGAACAGGGGTCGGTATGGCTACACCTTC
j_gene: TRBJ2-5; abundance: NA; d_gene: NA; v_gene: TRBV7-2; CDR3aa: CASSLMGRVRQETQYF; CDR3nt: TGTGCCAGCAGCTTAATGGGCAGAGTCCGCCAAGAGACCCAGTACTTC
j_gene: TRBJ2-2; abundance: NA; d_gene: TRBD2; v_gene: TRBV4-2; CDR3aa: CASSQAAQRGGGGELFF; CDR3nt: TGTGCCAGCAGCCAAGCCGCCCAGCGGGGGGGCGGCGGGGAGCTGTTTTTT
j_gene: TRBJ1-2; abundance: NA; d_gene: NA; v_gene: TRBV5-4; CDR3aa: CASSPAWGLGGGYTF; CDR3nt: TGTGCCAGCAGCCCGGCGTGGGGGCTGGGCGGAGGCTACACCTTC
j_gene: TRBJ2-1; abundance: NA; d_gene: NA; v_gene: TRBV19; CDR3aa: CASSIGGVSSYNEQFF; CDR3nt: TGTGCCAGTAGTATCGGAGGGGTCAGCTCCTACAATGAGCAGTTCTTC
j_gene: TRBJ2-1; abundance: NA; d_gene: TRBD2; v_gene: TRBV11-2; CDR3aa: CASSPLAGEQFF; CDR3nt: TGTGCCAGCAGCCCACTAGCGGGTGAGCAGTTCTTC
j_gene: TRBJ1-5; abundance: few; d_gene: TRBD1; v_gene: TRBV6-6; CDR3aa: CASSPTGGRWQPQHF; CDR3nt: TGTGCCAGCAGTCCCACAGGGGGCAGGTGGCAGCCCCAGCATTTT
j_gene: TRBJ1-1; abundance: NA; d_gene: NA; v_gene: TRBV27; CDR3aa: CASSLTPNTEAFF; CDR3nt: TGTGCCAGCAGTTTAACACCGAACACTGAAGCTTTCTTT
j_gene: TRBJ1-5; abundance: many; d_gene: NA; v_gene: TRBV4-3; CDR3aa: CASSQDLSQPQHF; CDR3nt: TGCGCCAGCAGCCAAGATTTGAGTCAGCCCCAGCATTTT
j_gene: TRBJ1-4; abundance: once; d_gene: NA; v_gene: TRBV19; CDR3aa: CASSNPGVGKLFF; CDR3nt: TGTGCCAGTAGTAATCCGGGGGTGGGGAAACTGTTTTTT
j_gene: TRBJ1-1; abundance: NA; d_gene: NA; v_gene: TRBV6-2/TRBV6-3; CDR3aa: CASSYSRGQLLPFF; CDR3nt: TGTGCCAGCAGTTACTCCCGCGGACAGCTTTTGCCTTTCTTT
j_gene: TRBJ2-7; abundance: NA; d_gene: NA; v_gene: TRBV7-2; CDR3aa: CASSLTNLAYEQYF; CDR3nt: TGTGCCAGCAGCTTAACCAACCTAGCCTACGAGCAGTACTTC
j_gene: TRBJ2-5; abundance: NA; d_gene: TRBD2; v_gene: TRBV3-1/TRBV3-2; CDR3aa: CASSQLAGWQETQYF; CDR3nt: TGTGCCAGCAGCCAACTAGCGGGGTGGCAAGAGACCCAGTACTTC
j_gene: TRBJ2-4; abundance: NA; d_gene: NA; v_gene: TRBV6-6; CDR3aa: CASSYVPIAASVQYF; CDR3nt: TGTGCCAGCAGTTATGTCCCCATAGCGGCATCCGTTCAGTACTTC
j_gene: TRBJ1-1; abundance: NA; d_gene: NA; v_gene: TRBV16; CDR3aa: CASSTQGGNTEAFF; CDR3nt: TGTGCCAGCAGCACACAAGGGGGAAACACTGAAGCTTTCTTT
j_gene: TRBJ2-3; abundance: NA; d_gene: NA; v_gene: TRBV30; CDR3aa: CAWSERDTQYF; CDR3nt: TGTGCCTGGAGTGAGAGGGATACGCAGTATTTT
j_gene: TRBJ1-3; abundance: NA; d_gene: NA; v_gene: TRBV19; CDR3aa: CASSARWAAREGNTIYF; CDR3nt: TGTGCCAGTAGCGCCCGCTGGGCCGCGCGTGAAGGAAACACCATATATTTT
j_gene: TRBJ2-2; abundance: NA; d_gene: TRBD2; v_gene: TRBV10-3; CDR3aa: CAISESYSGGPNGGELFF; CDR3nt: TGTGCCATCAGTGAGTCATATAGCGGGGGGCCAAACGGCGGGGAGCTGTTTTTT
j_gene: TRBJ1-4; abundance: NA; d_gene: TRBD1; v_gene: TRBV29-1; CDR3aa: CSVGDRDNEKLFF; CDR3nt: TGCAGCGTTGGAGACAGGGATAATGAAAAACTGTTTTTT
j_gene: TRBJ1-2; abundance: NA; d_gene: TRBD1; v_gene: TRBV2; CDR3aa: CASSEASGPLPGQGPSNYGYTF; CDR3nt: TGTGCCAGCAGTGAAGCGAGCGGACCCTTGCCGGGACAGGGACCGTCTAACTATGGCTACACCTTC
j_gene: TRBJ1-3; abundance: NA; d_gene: TRBD1; v_gene: TRBV4-2; CDR3aa: CASSQDRGHSGNTIYF; CDR3nt: TGTGCCAGCAGCCAAGACAGGGGGCACTCTGGAAACACCATATATTTT
j_gene: TRBJ1-2; abundance: NA; d_gene: TRBD1; v_gene: TRBV6-4; CDR3aa: CASSRGQGYGYTF; CDR3nt: TGTGCCAGCAGCAGGGGACAGGGATACGGCTACACCTTC
j_gene: TRBJ1-4; abundance: NA; d_gene: TRBD1; v_gene: TRBV5-4; CDR3aa: CASSSTGAREKLFF; CDR3nt: TGTGCCAGCAGCTCCACAGGGGCTCGGGAAAAACTGTTTTTT